A single T cell receptor beta chain is shown here with its context. Its specificity is unknown. These data come from a study of OX40 agonist ivuxolimab in advanced cancers. Study details: Checkpoint inhibitors had been given previously to 40% of patients. General study results and limits: Also showing low normalized T-cell clonal expansion were some of the nonresponders. Patients who responded partially at 0.1-3.0 mg/kg showed clonal expansion ranking among the lowest.

The table came from immunoSEQ multiplex PCR; TCRdb's copy has only in-frame clones and leaves some out. The table records under 20,000 clones, about 60% of them present only once. The V gene's germline CDR1 is SEHNR and CDR2 FQNEAQ (reference sequence). The CDR3 is 16 residues long. Trimming removed 4 bases from V and 4 bases from J, with 19 bases in between. This material consisted of CD4+ or CD8+ T cells sorted from blood, taken in a trial of the OX40 agonist ivuxolimab. The clonotype comes from an adult with an advanced solid tumor such as melanoma, head and neck, liver or kidney cancer. The chain is built from TRBV7-9 and TRBJ1-2; D not resolved. CDR3 sequence reads: CASSSTTEGSLYGYTF. The CDR3 nucleotides read TGTGCCAGCAGCTCCACGACGGAAGGCAGCCTCTATGGCTACACCTTC. Looking up the rest from reference TRBV7-9 and TRBJ1-2 gives the full variable domain: DTGVSQNPRHKITKRGQNVTFRCDPISEHNRLYWYRQTLGQGPEFLTYFQNEAQLEKSRLLSDRFSAERPKGSFSTLEIQRTEQGDSAMYLCASSSTTEGSLYGYTFGSGTRLTVV.